Each of the 27 T cell receptor beta chains below was sequenced from the same sample in a study of cytomegalovirus exposure and HLA in healthy donors. The PCR ran on 60 Vbeta and 13 Jbeta primers. Produced via immunoSEQ multiplex PCR; TCRdb's table is partial and in-frame only. This table has 150,000 to 200,000 clones, more than 70% appearing once. The sequenced sample consisted of PBMCs. The receptors shown here come from a male donor in good health and CMV-seronegative.

The CDR3, as DNA: TGTGCCAGATGCGGGACAGAGTATGGCTACACCTTC. Protein sequence: CARCGTEYGYTF. This chain links TRBV9 with TRBJ1-2; 7 bases map to TRBD1. J was trimmed by 5 bases and V by 8 bases; bases with no gene match: 6. The germline CDR1 and CDR2 sequences are SGDLS and YYNGEE. This CDR3 spans 12 amino acids.

This clone appeared a few times. This chain connects TRBV18 to TRBJ1-1; TRBD1 agrees at 9 bases. This CDR3 region has 14 residues. V was pared by 8 bases and J by 3 bases, with 7 bases of the junction left unmatched. Germline V lookup: CDR1 KGHSH, CDR2 LQKENI. CDR3 in DNA: TGTGCCAGCACAGGGGGCGGGGCGGACACTGAAGCTTTCTTT. This gives the protein CASTGGGADTEAFF.

This sequence joins TRBV5-5 and TRBJ2-7, with D possibly TRBD1 on 7 matching bases. The CDR3 contains 15 residues. Germline values: CDR1 SGHKS, CDR2 YYEKEE (reference sequence). V was clipped by 1 base and J by 1 base, with 12 bases between them. In nucleotides, the CDR3 is TGTGCCAGCAGCTTGTCGACAGGGAGGTCCTACGAGCAGTACTTC. Encoded protein: CASSLSTGRSYEQYF.

The table lists this clone with a few counts. The genes are TRBV11-2 and TRBJ2-5; D gene uncertain. There are 12 residues in the CDR3. The V end was cut by 5 bases, the J end by 2 bases, with 6 bases between. Germline CDR1 and CDR2: SGHAT and FQNNGV. As DNA, the CDR3 is TGTGCCAGCAGCGCCACTCAAGAGACCCAGTACTTC. Translated: CASSATQETQYF.

The V and J genes are TRBV13 and TRBJ2-2; 7 nucleotides align to TRBD2. Germline V gene data show CDR1 as PRHDT and CDR2 as FYEKMQ (reference sequence). CDR3 size: 16 residues. The junction had 5 bases not matched to a gene; V was cut back by 3 bases and J by 1 base. CDR3 sequence (DNA): TGTGCCAGCAGCTTGGAGGCGGGAGTGAACACCGGGGAGCTGTTTTTT. As protein: CASSLEAGVNTGELFF.

J is TRBJ2-7 and V is TRBV20-1; D gene uncertain. There are 11 residues in the CDR3. The V gene lost 5 bases and the J gene lost 7 bases, with 12 bases spanning the gap. CDR1 and CDR2 (germline): DFQATT, SNEGSKA (reference sequence). The CDR3 is CSAVLNSEQYF. CDR3 in DNA: TGCAGTGCTGTTCTCAACAGTGAGCAGTACTTC.

The rearrangement joins TRBV27 to TRBJ2-6; D unclear. This CDR3 is 14 amino acids long. With 5 bases removed from V and 0 bases from J, the gap between germline ends came to 5 bases. Germline loops: CDR1 MNHEY, CDR2 SMNVEV (reference sequence). The CDR3 sequence is CASSPVSGANVLTF. CDR3 nucleotide sequence: TGTGCCAGCAGTCCCGTCTCTGGGGCCAACGTCCTGACTTTC.

In this sample, this clone turned up a few times. The J gene is TRBJ2-1, the V gene TRBV13; D unclear. The germline gives CDR1 PRHDT, CDR2 FYEKMQ (reference sequence). Trimming left V 4 bases short and J 0 bases short, with 16 bases between. The CDR3 sequence is 17 residues long. CDR3 in amino acids: CASSSLSKVRSYNEQFF. CDR3 nucleotide sequence: TGTGCCAGCAGCTCATTGAGCAAAGTTCGCTCCTACAATGAGCAGTTCTTC.

The chain couples TRBV7-6 to TRBJ2-1, with 9 bases matching TRBD2. There are 16 residues in the CDR3. J lost 2 bases, V lost 6 bases, and 8 bases had no gene match. Germline assignment: CDR1 SGHVS and CDR2 FNYEAQ. DNA of the CDR3: TGTGCCAGCAGTTCCCTAGCGGGAAAGGCCTACAATGAGCAGTTCTTC. Protein: CASSSLAGKAYNEQFF.

This clone was seen a handful of times. V is TRBV29-1 and J is TRBJ2-1; D is perhaps TRBD1 (6 bases). The CDR3 loop spans 14 amino acids. The germline CDR1 and CDR2 sequences are SQVTM and ANQGSEA. V was shortened by 1 base and J by 6 bases, with 13 bases between the two germline ends. The CDR3 sequence is CSVEGTGIFNEQFF. As DNA, the CDR3 is TGCAGCGTTGAAGGTACAGGGATTTTCAATGAGCAGTTCTTC.

The chain links TRBV19 to TRBJ1-5, with 7 nucleotides matching TRBD1. V shed 6 bases and J 0 bases; nucleotides not matched to a gene: 8. The CDR3 extends over 16 amino acids. The germline gives CDR1 LNHDA, CDR2 SQIVND (reference sequence). The CDR3 sequence is CASSVDRIYSNQPQHF. The CDR3 region has the DNA TGTGCCAGTAGCGTGGACAGGATATATAGCAATCAGCCCCAGCATTTT.

V and J are TRBV6-6 and TRBJ2-1, with 9 bases fitting TRBD1. Trimming removed 6 bases from V and 9 bases from J; junction bases left unmatched: 9. Germline values: CDR1 MNHNY, CDR2 SVGAGI (reference sequence). This CDR3 region has 14 residues. The DNA for the CDR3 is TGTGCCAGCAGGGACAGGGGAAATGGTGGTGAGCAGTTCTTC. Amino acid sequence: CASRDRGNGGEQFF.

This clone showed up just once. The chain combines TRBV7-9 with TRBJ2-1; 13 positions match TRBD2. The trim removed 0 bases at V and 10 bases at J, leaving 3 bases unmatched. The length of the CDR3 is 15 residues. Germline V gene data show CDR1 as SEHNR and CDR2 as FQNEAQ (reference sequence). The CDR3 DNA is TGTGCCAGCAGCTTAGCAGGACTAGCGGGGGCCGAGCAGTTCTTC. Amino acid sequence: CASSLAGLAGAEQFF.

CDR3 loop: CASSLGDRGTYNEQFF. The CDR3 DNA sequence: TGTGCCAGCAGTTTAGGGGACAGGGGCACCTACAATGAGCAGTTCTTC. The chain combines TRBV27 with TRBJ2-1, with 10 bases that match TRBD1. The CDR3 extends over 16 amino acids. The V gene's germline CDR1 is MNHEY and CDR2 SMNVEV (reference sequence). With 2 bases clipped from V and 2 bases from J, the junction kept 3 bases outside the gene matches.

V gene TRBV9 combines with J gene TRBJ1-1; D may be TRBD1 (6 bases). CDR3 size: 18 residues. The V end was cut by 3 bases, the J end by 1 base, with 22 bases between. CDR1 is SGDLS, CDR2 YYNGEE, per germline. As DNA, the CDR3 is TGTGCCAGCAGCGATATCGCGGGGGCAGGGGACGGGAACACTGAAGCTTTCTTT. It translates to CASSDIAGAGDGNTEAFF.

This clone was seen a single time. This chain uses TRBV2 with TRBJ2-3; 9 bases fit TRBD2. The CDR3 extends over 16 amino acids. Germline V lookup: CDR1 SNHLY, CDR2 FYNNEI. J lost 3 bases, V lost 7 bases, and 11 bases had no gene match. Here the CDR3 DNA reads TGTGCCAGCAATTTGATTGCGGGAGGGCCGACAGATACGCAGTATTTT. Translation: CASNLIAGGPTDTQYF. The entire variable domain, with the rest obtained from reference TRBV2 and TRBJ2-3, is as follows: EPEVTQTPSHQVTQMGQEVILRCVPISNHLYFYWYRQILGQKVEFLVSFYNNEISEKSEIFDDQFSVERPDGSNFTLKIRSTKLEDSAMYFCASNLIAGGPTDTQYFGPGTRLTVL.

V is TRBV4-1 and J is TRBJ2-2; D ambiguous. The germline V gene has CDR1 MGHRA and CDR2 YSYEKL. Trimming stripped 0 bases from V and 4 bases from J, with 9 bases between. This CDR3 has 15 amino acids. The CDR3 protein is CASSQEPPGTGELFF. CDR3 sequence (DNA): TGCGCCAGCAGCCAAGAACCCCCGGGCACCGGGGAGCTGTTTTTT.

CDR3 region: CASSGPEQYF. In DNA form, the CDR3 reads TGTGCCAGCAGCGGCCCAGAGCAGTACTTC. V usage is TRBV5-6 and J usage is TRBJ2-7; D not certain. The CDR3 length is 10 residues. The germline gives CDR1 SGHDT, CDR2 YYEEEE. Trimming removed 4 bases at V and 7 bases at J, with 6 bases between.

J is TRBJ1-3 and V is TRBV18; D possibly corresponds to TRBD1 (5 bases). Germline CDR1 reads KGHSH; CDR2 reads LQKENI. The CDR3 length is 20 residues. With 2 bases removed from V and 0 bases from J, the gap between germline ends came to 23 bases. In nucleotides, the CDR3 is TGTGCCAGCTCACCAGGAGGGGCCAAGTCTAGGCCAAGCTCTGGAAACACCATATATTTT. This encodes CASSPGGAKSRPSSGNTIYF.

The V and J genes are TRBV15 and TRBJ1-6; no clear D. The CDR3 extends over 16 amino acids. Germline V CDR1 and CDR2: LNHNV, YYDKDF (reference sequence). The V and J ends lost 8 bases and 8 bases respectively, with 22 bases between them. The CDR3 DNA reads TGTGCCACCGCTTCTCGGTCGAGAGGAGGTGATTCACCCCTCCACTTT. Its translation: CATASRSRGGDSPLHF.

This clone came up once. The rearrangement links TRBV6-4 to TRBJ2-3; 10 bases align to TRBD2. CDR3 size: 16 residues. Germline CDR1 and CDR2: MRHNA and SNTAGT. Losses at the gene ends were 2 bases for V and 3 bases for J; bases not matched to a gene: 5. The CDR3 bases are TGTGCCAGCAGTGACGAAGCGGGGGGGCAAACAGATACGCAGTATTTT. Translated, it gives CASSDEAGGQTDTQYF.

The rearrangement joins TRBV5-4 to TRBJ1-2, with 12 bases that match TRBD1. The V and J ends lost 0 bases and 8 bases, in that order; junction bases with no gene match: 5. The CDR3 runs to 15 residues. Germline V gives CDR1 SGHNT, CDR2 YYREEE (reference sequence). The CDR3 loop is CASSLAGQGARGYTF. CDR3 bases: TGTGCCAGCAGCTTGGCGGGACAGGGGGCGCGCGGCTACACCTTC. Full variable domain (remainder filled in from reference TRBV5-4 and TRBJ1-2): ETGVTQSPTHLIKTRGQQVTLRCSSQSGHNTVSWYQQALGQGPQFIFQYYREEENGRGNFPPRFSGLQFPNYSSELNVNALELDDSALYLCASSLAGQGARGYTFGSGTRLTVV.

The chain links TRBV7-2 to TRBJ2-3, with unresolved D. Trimming removed 3 bases from V and 2 bases from J, with 9 bases in between. Germline V gene lookup returns CDR1 SGHTA and CDR2 FQGNSA. The CDR3 runs 14 residues. CDR3 DNA: TGTGCCAGCAGCTTGTACAGTCCCACAGATACGCAGTATTTT. Protein: CASSLYSPTDTQYF.

This clone was counted only a few times. The chain is built from TRBV5-8 and TRBJ2-7, with TRBD2 matching over 9 bases. Losses at the gene ends were 5 bases for V and 3 bases for J; bases not matched to a gene: 9. The CDR3 covers 15 residues. From germline, CDR1 is SGHTS and CDR2 YDEGEE. The CDR3 loop reads CASSIGLAGFYEQYF. The CDR3 DNA reads TGTGCCAGCAGTATAGGGCTAGCGGGATTCTACGAGCAGTACTTC.

V usage is TRBV10-1 and J usage is TRBJ2-5; D may be TRBD2 (5 bases). V was pared by 2 bases and J by 5 bases, with 9 bases between. Germline loops: CDR1 WNHNN, CDR2 SYGVQD (reference sequence). The CDR3 sequence is 13 residues long. CDR3 coding DNA: TGCGCCAGCAGTGAGCGGGGTCGCGAGACCCAGTACTTC. Its translation: CASSERGRETQYF.

This rearrangement joins TRBV7-9 to TRBJ2-7; 9 nucleotides line up with TRBD1. The CDR3 runs 15 residues. J gave up 0 bases and V 5 bases, and 5 bases lay outside the gene matches. CDR1 is SEHNR and CDR2 is FQNEAQ in the germline V gene (reference sequence). The CDR3 protein is CASSVYRGPSYEQYF. CDR3 nucleotide sequence: TGTGCCAGCAGCGTGTACAGGGGGCCCTCCTACGAGCAGTACTTC. The full variable domain, in which reference TRBV7-9 and TRBJ2-7 provide the parts outside the CDR3, is DTGVSQNPRHKITKRGQNVTFRCDPISEHNRLYWYRQTLGQGPEFLTYFQNEAQLEKSRLLSDRFSAERPKGSFSTLEIQRTEQGDSAMYLCASSVYRGPSYEQYFGPGTRLTVT.

This clone was counted once. The chain combines TRBV6-1 with TRBJ2-7; 9 bases are shared with TRBD1. The CDR3 has 14 amino acids. The ends lost 5 bases at V and 1 base at J; junction bases unmatched: 3. The germline gives CDR1 MNHNS, CDR2 SASEGT. In DNA, the CDR3 is TGTGCCAGCAGTAGACAGGGGGAATCCTACGAGCAGTACTTC. Its protein is CASSRQGESYEQYF.